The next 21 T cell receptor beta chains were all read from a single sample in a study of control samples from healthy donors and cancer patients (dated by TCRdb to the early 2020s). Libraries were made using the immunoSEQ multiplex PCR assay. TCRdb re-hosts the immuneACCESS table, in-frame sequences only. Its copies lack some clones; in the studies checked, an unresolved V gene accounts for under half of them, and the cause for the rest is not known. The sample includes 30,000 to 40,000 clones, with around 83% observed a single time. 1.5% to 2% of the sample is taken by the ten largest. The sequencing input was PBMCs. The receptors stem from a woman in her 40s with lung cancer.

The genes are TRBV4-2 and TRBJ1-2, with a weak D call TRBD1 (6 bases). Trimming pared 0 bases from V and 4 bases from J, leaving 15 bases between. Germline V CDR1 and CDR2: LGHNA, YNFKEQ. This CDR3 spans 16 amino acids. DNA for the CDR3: TGTGCCAGCAGCCAAGACCCGCAGGGGACCTTCTATGGCTACACCTTC. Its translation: CASSQDPQGTFYGYTF.

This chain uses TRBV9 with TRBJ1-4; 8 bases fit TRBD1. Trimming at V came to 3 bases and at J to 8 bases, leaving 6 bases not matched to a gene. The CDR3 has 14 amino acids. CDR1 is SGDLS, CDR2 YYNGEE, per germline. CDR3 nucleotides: TGTGCCAGCAGCGCCGGGACAGGATCCGAAAAACTGTTTTTT. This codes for CASSAGTGSEKLFF.

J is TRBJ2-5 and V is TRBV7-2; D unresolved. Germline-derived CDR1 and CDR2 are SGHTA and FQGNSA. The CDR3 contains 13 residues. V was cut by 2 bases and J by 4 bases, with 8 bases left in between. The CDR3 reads CASSLNWGETQYF. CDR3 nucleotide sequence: TGTGCCAGCAGCTTAAATTGGGGAGAGACCCAGTACTTC.

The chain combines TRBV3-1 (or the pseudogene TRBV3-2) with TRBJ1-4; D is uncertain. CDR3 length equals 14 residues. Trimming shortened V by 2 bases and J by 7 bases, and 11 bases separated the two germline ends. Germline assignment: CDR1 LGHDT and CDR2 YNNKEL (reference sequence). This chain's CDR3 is CASSQSRSSEKLFF. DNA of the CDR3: TGTGCCAGCAGCCAATCCCGGAGCAGTGAAAAACTGTTTTTT.

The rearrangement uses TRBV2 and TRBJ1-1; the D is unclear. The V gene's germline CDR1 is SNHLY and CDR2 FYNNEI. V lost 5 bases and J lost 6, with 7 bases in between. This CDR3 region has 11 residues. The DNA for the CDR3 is TGTGCCAGCAGTCTCGGGCCTGAAGCTTTCTTT. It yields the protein CASSLGPEAFF.

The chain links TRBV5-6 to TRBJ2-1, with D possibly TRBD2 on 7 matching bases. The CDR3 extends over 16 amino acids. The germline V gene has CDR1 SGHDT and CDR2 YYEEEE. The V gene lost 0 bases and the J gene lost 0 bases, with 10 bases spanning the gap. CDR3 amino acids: CASSLVGGLSYNEQFF. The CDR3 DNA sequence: TGTGCCAGCAGCTTGGTCGGGGGGCTCTCCTACAATGAGCAGTTCTTC.

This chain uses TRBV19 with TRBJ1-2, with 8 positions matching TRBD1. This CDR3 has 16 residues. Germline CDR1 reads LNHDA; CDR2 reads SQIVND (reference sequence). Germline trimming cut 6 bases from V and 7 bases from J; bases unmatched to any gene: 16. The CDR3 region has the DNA TGTGCCAGTAGAGGCGCGGGACAGGAGGCAAGAAGTGGCTACACCTTC. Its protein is CASRGAGQEARSGYTF.

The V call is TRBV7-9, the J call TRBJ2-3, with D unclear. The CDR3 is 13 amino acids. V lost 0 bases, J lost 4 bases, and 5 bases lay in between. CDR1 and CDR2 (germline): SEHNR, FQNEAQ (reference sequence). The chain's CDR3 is CASSLAASDTQYF. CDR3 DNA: TGTGCCAGCAGCTTAGCTGCGTCAGATACGCAGTATTTT.

Here the CDR3 reads CASSRTENTEAFF. The CDR3 DNA follows: TGTGCCAGCTCACGAACAGAGAACACTGAAGCTTTCTTT. The genes are TRBV18 and TRBJ1-1; D unclear. Trimming took off 4 bases at V and 1 base at J, with 7 bases between the two ends. Germline V gene lookup returns CDR1 KGHSH and CDR2 LQKENI. This CDR3 is 13 amino acids long.

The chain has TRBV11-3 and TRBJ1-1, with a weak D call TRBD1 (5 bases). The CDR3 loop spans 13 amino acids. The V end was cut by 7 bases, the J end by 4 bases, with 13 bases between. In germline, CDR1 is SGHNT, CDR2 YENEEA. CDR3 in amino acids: CASTWRGGTEAFF. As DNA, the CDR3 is TGTGCCAGCACCTGGCGGGGGGGCACTGAAGCTTTCTTT.

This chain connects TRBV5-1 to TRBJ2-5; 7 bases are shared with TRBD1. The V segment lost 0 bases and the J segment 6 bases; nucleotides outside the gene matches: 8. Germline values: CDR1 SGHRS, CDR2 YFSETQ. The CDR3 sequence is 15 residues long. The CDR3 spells CASSLEGGSKKTQYF. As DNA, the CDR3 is TGCGCCAGCAGCTTGGAAGGGGGCAGTAAAAAGACCCAGTACTTC.

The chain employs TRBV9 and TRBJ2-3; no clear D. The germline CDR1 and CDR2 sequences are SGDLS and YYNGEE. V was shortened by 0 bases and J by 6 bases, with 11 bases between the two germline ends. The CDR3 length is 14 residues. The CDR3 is CASSVGGARDTQYF. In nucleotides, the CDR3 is TGTGCCAGCAGCGTAGGTGGCGCACGGGATACGCAGTATTTT. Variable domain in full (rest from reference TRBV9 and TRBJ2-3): DSGVTQTPKHLITATGQRVTLRCSPRSGDLSVYWYQQSLDQGLQFLIQYYNGEERAKGNILERFSAQQFPDLHSELNLSSLELGDSALYFCASSVGGARDTQYFGPGTRLTVL.

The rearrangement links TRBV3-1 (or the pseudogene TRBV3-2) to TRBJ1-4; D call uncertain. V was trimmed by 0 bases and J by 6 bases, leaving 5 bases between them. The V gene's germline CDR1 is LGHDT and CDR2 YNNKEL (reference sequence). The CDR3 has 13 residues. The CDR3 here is CASSQDIDEKLFF. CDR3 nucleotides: TGTGCCAGCAGCCAAGACATTGATGAAAAACTGTTTTTT.

The CDR3 DNA reads as TGTGCCAGCAGCGAACCGAGAACAAACTATGGCTACACCTTC. Residues: CASSEPRTNYGYTF. V and J are TRBV6-6 and TRBJ1-2; no definite D call. The ends were cut back, 6 bases at V and 2 bases at J, with 13 bases in the middle. Per the germline V gene, CDR1 is MNHNY and CDR2 is SVGAGI (reference sequence). The CDR3 is 14 amino acids.

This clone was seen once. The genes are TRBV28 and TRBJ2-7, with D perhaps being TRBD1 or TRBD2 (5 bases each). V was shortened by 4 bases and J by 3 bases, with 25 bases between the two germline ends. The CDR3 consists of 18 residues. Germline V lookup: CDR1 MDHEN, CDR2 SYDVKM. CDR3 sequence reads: CASSYPRDGPQRFYEQYF. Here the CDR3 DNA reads TGTGCCAGCAGTTACCCACGGGACGGCCCGCAACGGTTCTACGAGCAGTACTTC.

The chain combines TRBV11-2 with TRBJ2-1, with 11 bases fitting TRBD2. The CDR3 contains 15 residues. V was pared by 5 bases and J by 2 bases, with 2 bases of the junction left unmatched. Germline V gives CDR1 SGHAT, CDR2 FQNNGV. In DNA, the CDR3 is TGTGCCAGCAGCCTTAGCGGGGGGGCCTACAATGAGCAGTTCTTC. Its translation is CASSLSGGAYNEQFF. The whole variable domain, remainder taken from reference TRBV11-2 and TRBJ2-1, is EAGVAQSPRYKIIEKRQSVAFWCNPISGHATLYWYQQILGQGPKLLIQFQNNGVVDDSQLPKDRFSAERLKGVDSTLKIQPAKLEDSAVYLCASSLSGGAYNEQFFGPGTRLTVL.

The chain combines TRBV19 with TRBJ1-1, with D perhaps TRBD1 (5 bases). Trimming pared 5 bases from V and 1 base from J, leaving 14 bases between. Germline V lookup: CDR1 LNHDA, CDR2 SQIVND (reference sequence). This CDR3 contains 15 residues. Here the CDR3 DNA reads TGTGCCAGTAGTCCGAGACAGACTTGGAACACTGAAGCTTTCTTT. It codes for CASSPRQTWNTEAFF.

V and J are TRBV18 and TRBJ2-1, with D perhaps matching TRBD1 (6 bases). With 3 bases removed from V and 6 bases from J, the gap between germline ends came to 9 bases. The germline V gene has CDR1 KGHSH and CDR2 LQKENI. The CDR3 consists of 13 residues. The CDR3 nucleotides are TGTGCCAGCTCACCGAACAGGGCCAATGAGCAGTTCTTC. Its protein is CASSPNRANEQFF.

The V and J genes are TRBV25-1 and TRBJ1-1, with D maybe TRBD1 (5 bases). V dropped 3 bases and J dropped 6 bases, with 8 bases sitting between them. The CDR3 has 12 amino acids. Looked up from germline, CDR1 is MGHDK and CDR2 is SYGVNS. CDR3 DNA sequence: TGTGCCAGCAGTGATACGGGGCCTGAAGCTTTCTTT. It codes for CASSDTGPEAFF.

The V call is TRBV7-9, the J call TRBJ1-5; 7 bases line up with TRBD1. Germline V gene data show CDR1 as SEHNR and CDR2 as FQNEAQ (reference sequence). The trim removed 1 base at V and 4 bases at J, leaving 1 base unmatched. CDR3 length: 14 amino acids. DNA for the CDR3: TGTGCCAGCAGCTTAGACAGGGGAAATCAGCCCCAGCATTTT. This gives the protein CASSLDRGNQPQHF.

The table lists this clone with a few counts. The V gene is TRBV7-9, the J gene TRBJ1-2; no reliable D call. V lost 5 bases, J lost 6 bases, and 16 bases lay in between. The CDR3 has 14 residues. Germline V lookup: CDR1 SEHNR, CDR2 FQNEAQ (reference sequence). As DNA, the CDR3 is TGTGCCAGCAGCCCTGTCCGGGAAGTTAATGGCTACACCTTC. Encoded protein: CASSPVREVNGYTF.